Given below is one T cell receptor (beta chain) in context. Antigen specificity is unknown. Construction of the TCR beta libraries employed iRepertoire HTBI primers in conjunction with Arm-PCR of CDR3 regions. TCRdb processed the multiplex PCR reads anew with MiXCR; each CDR3 protein has one entry. This sample yields hundreds of thousands of distinct CDR3 sequences, of which more than 15% are seen a single time; 25% belongs to the top ten. Germline lookup yields CDR1 SGDLS and CDR2 YYNGEE. This CDR3 comprises 15 residues. Trimming removed 3 bases from V and 9 bases from J; junction bases left unmatched: 12. This sample was taken from a study of regulatory T cells in long-lasting Graves disease. Time point given: newly diagnosed GD, antithyroid drugs for less than 3 months. The TCR library used RNA extracted from PBMCs. Tubes containing EDTA received roughly 10 milliliters of drawn peripheral blood. Broader study findings: Whereas about a thousand public clonotypes were shared by new patients, persistent patients shared more, at some 2,900. When disease was persistent, TRBV28, TRBJ1-2 and TRBJ2-5 were the favored segments. Reduced TCR diversity was observed in persistent Graves' patients versus newly diagnosed patients.

These data were also reused for a study on T cells in Graves' hyperthyroidism and ophthalmopathy.

Sequences were derived from peripheral blood mononuclear cells (PBMCs), sampled at new diagnosis, from a patient treated with antithyroid drugs. The receptor was derived from a woman aged 35-65 years with Graves disease. This sequence joins TRBV9 and TRBJ2-5; TRBD1 aligns across 9 bases. CDR3 DNA sequence: TGTGCCAGCAGCGCCCTACAGGGGGCTGGGGAGGCCCAGTACTTC. Its protein product is CASSALQGAGEAQYF.